The T cell receptor (beta chain) under discussion was sequenced for a study of T cell responses to AZD1222 COVID-19 vaccine. Study in general: Some second doses came at about 4 weeks and others at about 12 weeks; these were pooled.

This clone was seen just once. Its antigen is not known. The germline CDR1 and CDR2 sequences are LNHDA and SQIVND (reference sequence). This CDR3 has 14 residues. The V and J ends lost 3 bases and 6 bases respectively, with 12 bases between them. Notes on the study in general: Donors, mostly white British, included more females; clonal diversity was possibly underestimated. Repertoire sampling occurred only after the peak T cell response.

The protocol was immunoSEQ multiplex PCR, while the TCRdb copy is restricted to in-frame clones and leaves out a portion. The table shows under 200,000 clones, with about 91% occurring only once. The receptor comes from an adult in good health. This chain uses TRBV19 with TRBJ2-1; tentatively, D is TRBD1 or TRBD2 (5 bases each). Sequencing used peripheral blood, obtained on day 0 of AZD1222 vaccination. CDR3 nucleotide sequence: TGTGCCAGTAGTATTAGGGACGGGTCCAATGAGCAGTTCTTC. This translates into CASSIRDGSNEQFF.